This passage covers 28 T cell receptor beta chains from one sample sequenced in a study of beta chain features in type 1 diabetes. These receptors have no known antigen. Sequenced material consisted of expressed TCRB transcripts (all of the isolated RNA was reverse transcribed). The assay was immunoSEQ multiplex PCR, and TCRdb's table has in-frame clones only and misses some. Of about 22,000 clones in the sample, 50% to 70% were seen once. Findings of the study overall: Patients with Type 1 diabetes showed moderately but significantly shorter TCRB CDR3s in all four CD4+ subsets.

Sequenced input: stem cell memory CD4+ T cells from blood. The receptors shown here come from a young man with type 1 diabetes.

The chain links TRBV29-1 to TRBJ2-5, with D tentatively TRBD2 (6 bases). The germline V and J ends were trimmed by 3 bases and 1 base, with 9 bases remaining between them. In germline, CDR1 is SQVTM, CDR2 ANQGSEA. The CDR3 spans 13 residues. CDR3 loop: CSVDRDSQETQYF. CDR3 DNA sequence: TGCAGCGTTGACCGGGACTCCCAAGAGACCCAGTACTTC.

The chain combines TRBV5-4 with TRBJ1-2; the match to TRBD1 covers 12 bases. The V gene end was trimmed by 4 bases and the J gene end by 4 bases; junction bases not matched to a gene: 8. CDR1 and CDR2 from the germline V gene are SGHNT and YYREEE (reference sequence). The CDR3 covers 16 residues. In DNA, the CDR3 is TGTGCCAGCAGCCAGGGGACAGGGGGCGGGGGCTATGGCTACACCTTC. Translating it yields CASSQGTGGGGYGYTF. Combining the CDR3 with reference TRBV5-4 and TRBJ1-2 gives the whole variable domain ETGVTQSPTHLIKTRGQQVTLRCSSQSGHNTVSWYQQALGQGPQFIFQYYREEENGRGNFPPRFSGLQFPNYSSELNVNALELDDSALYLCASSQGTGGGGYGYTFGSGTRLTVV.

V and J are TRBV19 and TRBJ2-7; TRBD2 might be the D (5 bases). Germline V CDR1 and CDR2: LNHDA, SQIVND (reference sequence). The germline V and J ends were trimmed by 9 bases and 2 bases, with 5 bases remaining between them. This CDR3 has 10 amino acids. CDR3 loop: CASGTYEQYF. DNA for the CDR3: TGTGCCAGCGGGACCTACGAGCAGTACTTC. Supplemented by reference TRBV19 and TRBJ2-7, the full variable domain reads DGGITQSPKYLFRKEGQNVTLSCEQNLNHDAMYWYRQDPGQGLRLIYYSQIVNDFQKGDIAEGYSVSREKKESFPLTVTSAQKNPTAFYLCASGTYEQYFGPGTRLTVT.

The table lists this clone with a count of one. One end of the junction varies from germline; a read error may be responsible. This CDR3 reads CATSGTGGMSGELFF. The DNA of the CDR3 is TGTGCCACCAGCGGGACAGGGGGCATGTCCGGGGAGCTGTTTTTT. The genes are TRBV9 and TRBJ2-2; the match to TRBD1 covers 12 bases. CDR3 length: 15 amino acids. CDR1 SGDLS and CDR2 YYNGEE come from the germline V gene.

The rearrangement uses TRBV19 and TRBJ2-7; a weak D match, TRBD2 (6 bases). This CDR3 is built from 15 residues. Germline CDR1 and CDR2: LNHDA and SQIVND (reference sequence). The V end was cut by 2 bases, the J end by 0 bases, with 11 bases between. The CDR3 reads CASSIFPSASYEQYF. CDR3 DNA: TGTGCCAGTAGTATATTTCCTAGCGCCTCCTACGAGCAGTACTTC.

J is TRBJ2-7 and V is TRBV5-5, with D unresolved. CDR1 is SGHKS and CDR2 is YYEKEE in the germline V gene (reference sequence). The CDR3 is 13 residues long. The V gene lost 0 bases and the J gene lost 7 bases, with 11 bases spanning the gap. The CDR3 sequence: CASSLELPREQYF. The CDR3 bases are TGTGCCAGCAGCTTGGAACTCCCCAGGGAGCAGTACTTC.

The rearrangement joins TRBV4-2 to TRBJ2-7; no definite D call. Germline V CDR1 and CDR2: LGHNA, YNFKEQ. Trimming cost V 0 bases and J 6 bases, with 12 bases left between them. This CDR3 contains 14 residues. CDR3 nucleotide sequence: TGTGCCAGCAGCCAAGATAGAACGGTGAGCGAGCAGTACTTC. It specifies CASSQDRTVSEQYF.

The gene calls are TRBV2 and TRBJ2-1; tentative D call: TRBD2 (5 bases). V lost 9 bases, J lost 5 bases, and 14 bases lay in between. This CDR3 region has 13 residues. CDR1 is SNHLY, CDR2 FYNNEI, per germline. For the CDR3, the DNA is TGTGCCAGGCGGCGGAGCGGTAACAATGAGCAGTTCTTC. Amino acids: CARRRSGNNEQFF.

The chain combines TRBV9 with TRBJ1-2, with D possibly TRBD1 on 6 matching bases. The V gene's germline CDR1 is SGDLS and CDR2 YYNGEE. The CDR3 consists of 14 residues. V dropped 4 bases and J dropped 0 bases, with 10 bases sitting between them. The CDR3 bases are TGTGCCAGCAGCCCTACAGGGACTAACTATGGCTACACCTTC. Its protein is CASSPTGTNYGYTF.

Here the CDR3 reads CASSLVRDTSSGANVLTF. The CDR3 DNA sequence: TGTGCCAGCAGCTTGGTTCGGGACACCTCCTCTGGGGCCAACGTCCTGACTTTC. This chain links TRBV5-4 with TRBJ2-6; maybe TRBD1 (6 bases). CDR3 length equals 18 residues. Germline values: CDR1 SGHNT, CDR2 YYREEE (reference sequence). V was shortened by 0 bases and J by 0 bases, with 13 bases between the two germline ends.

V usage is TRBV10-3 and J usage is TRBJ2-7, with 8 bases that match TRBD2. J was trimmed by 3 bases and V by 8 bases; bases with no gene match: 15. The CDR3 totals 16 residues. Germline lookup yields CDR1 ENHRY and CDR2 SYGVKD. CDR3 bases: TGTGCCATCGGGAGCCGAGGAGCTAGCGGGTACTACGAGCAGTACTTC. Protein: CAIGSRGASGYYEQYF.

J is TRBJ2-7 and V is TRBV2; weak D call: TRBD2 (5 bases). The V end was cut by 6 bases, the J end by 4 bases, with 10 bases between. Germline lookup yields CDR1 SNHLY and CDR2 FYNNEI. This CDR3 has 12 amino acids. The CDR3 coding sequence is TGTGCCAGCAGCATGGGGAGATACGAGCAGTACTTC. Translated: CASSMGRYEQYF.

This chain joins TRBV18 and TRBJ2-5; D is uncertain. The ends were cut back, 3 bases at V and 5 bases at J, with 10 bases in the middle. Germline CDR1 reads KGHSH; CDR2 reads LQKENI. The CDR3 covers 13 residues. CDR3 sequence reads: CASSPTAGETQYF. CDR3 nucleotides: TGTGCCAGCTCACCTACCGCCGGGGAGACCCAGTACTTC.

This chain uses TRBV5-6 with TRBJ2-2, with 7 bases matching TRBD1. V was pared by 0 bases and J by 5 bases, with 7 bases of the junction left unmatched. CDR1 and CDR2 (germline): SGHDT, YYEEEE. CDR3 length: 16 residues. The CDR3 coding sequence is TGTGCCAGCAGCTTGGGGTGGGGACAGCTAACCGGGGAGCTGTTTTTT. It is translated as CASSLGWGQLTGELFF.

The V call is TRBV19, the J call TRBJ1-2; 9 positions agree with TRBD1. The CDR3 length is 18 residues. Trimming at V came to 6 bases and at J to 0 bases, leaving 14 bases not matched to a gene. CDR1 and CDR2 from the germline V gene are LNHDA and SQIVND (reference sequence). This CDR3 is CASRPSSGQGPTNYGYTF. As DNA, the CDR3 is TGTGCCAGTAGACCGTCATCGGGACAGGGCCCCACTAACTATGGCTACACCTTC.

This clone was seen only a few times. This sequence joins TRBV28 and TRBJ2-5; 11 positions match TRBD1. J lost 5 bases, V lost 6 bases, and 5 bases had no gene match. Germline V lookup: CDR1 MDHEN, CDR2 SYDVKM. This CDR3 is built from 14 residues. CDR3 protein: CASRQDRGPETQYF. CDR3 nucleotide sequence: TGTGCCAGCAGACAGGACAGGGGGCCTGAGACCCAGTACTTC.

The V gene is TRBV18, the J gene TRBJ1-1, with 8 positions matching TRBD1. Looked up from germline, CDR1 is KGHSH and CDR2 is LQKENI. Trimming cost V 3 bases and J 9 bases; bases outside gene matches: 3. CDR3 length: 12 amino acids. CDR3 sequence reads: CASSPGQGKAFF. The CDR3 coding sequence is TGTGCCAGCTCACCTGGACAGGGTAAAGCTTTCTTT.

CDR3 loop: CASSLMGQHTEAFF. The CDR3 nucleotides read TGTGCCAGCAGCTTAATGGGACAGCACACTGAAGCTTTCTTT. The chain uses TRBV11-3 and TRBJ1-1; the match to TRBD1 covers 7 bases. Germline loops: CDR1 SGHNT, CDR2 YENEEA. The CDR3 is 14 amino acids. Trimming at V came to 2 bases and at J to 3 bases, leaving 3 bases not matched to a gene.

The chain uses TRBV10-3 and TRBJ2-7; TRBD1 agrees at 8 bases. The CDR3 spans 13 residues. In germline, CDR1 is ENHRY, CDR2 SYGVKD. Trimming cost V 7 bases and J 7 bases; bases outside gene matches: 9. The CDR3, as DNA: TGTGCCATCATGGACAGGGATGCCGCGGAGCAGTACTTC. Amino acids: CAIMDRDAAEQYF.

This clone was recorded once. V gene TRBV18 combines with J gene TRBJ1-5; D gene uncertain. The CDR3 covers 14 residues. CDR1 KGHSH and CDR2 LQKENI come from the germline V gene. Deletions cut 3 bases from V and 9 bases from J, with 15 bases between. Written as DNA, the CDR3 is TGTGCCAGCTCACCCCCCATTTCAGGTGCGCCCCAGCATTTT. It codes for CASSPPISGAPQHF.

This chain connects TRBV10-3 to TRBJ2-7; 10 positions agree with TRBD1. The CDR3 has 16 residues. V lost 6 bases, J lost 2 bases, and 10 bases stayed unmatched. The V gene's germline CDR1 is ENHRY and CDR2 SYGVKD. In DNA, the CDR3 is TGTGCCATCAGCGGTTCTTCGGGACAGGGGACCTACGAGCAGTACTTC. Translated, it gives CAISGSSGQGTYEQYF.

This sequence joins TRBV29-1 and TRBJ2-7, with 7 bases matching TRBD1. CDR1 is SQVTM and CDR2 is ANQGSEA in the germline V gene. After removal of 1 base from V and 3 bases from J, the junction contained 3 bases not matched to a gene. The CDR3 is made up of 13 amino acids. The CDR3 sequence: CSVEGQGLYEQYF. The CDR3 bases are TGCAGCGTTGAAGGACAGGGCCTCTACGAGCAGTACTTC.

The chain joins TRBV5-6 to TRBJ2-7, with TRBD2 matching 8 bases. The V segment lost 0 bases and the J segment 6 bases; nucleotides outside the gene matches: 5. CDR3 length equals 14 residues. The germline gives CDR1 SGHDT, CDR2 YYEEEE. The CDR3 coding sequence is TGTGCCAGCAGCTTGGGCGGGGGGCTTGGCGAGCAGTACTTC. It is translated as CASSLGGGLGEQYF.

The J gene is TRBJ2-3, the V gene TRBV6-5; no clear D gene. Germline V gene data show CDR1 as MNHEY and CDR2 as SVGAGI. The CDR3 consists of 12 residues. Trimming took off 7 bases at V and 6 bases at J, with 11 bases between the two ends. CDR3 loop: CASTHTGDTQYF. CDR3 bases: TGTGCCAGCACCCATACCGGGGATACGCAGTATTTT.

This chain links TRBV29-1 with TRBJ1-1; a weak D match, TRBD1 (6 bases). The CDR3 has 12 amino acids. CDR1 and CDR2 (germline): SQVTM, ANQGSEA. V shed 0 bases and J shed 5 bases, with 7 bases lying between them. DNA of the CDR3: TGCAGCGTTGAAGATCAGGGGACTGAAGCTTTCTTT. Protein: CSVEDQGTEAFF.

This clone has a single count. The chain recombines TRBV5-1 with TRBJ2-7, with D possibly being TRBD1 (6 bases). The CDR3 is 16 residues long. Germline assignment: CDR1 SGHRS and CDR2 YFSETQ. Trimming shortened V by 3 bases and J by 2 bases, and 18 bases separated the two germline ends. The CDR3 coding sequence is TGCGCCAGCAGCTACTTTAAGGACAGTAGACCCTACGAGCAGTACTTC. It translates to CASSYFKDSRPYEQYF. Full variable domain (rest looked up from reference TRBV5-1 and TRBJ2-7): KAGVTQTPRYLIKTRGQQVTLSCSPISGHRSVSWYQQTPGQGLQFLFEYFSETQRNKGNFPGRFSGRQFSNSRSEMNVSTLELGDSALYLCASSYFKDSRPYEQYFGPGTRLTVT.

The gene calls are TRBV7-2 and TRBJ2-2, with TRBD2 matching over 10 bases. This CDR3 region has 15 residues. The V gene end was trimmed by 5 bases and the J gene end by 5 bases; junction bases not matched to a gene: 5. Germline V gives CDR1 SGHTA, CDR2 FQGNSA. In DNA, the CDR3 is TGTGCCAGCAGCGGACTAGCGGCGCTGACCGGGGAGCTGTTTTTT. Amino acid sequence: CASSGLAALTGELFF.

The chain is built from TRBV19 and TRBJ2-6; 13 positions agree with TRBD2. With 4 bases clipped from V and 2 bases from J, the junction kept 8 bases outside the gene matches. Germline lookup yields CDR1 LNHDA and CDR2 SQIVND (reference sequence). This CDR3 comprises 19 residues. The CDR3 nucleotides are TGTGCCAGTAGTAGGACTAGCGGGAGTCTTGGGGCTGGGGCCAACGTCCTGACTTTC. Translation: CASSRTSGSLGAGANVLTF. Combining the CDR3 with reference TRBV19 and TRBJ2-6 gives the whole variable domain DGGITQSPKYLFRKEGQNVTLSCEQNLNHDAMYWYRQDPGQGLRLIYYSQIVNDFQKGDIAEGYSVSREKKESFPLTVTSAQKNPTAFYLCASSRTSGSLGAGANVLTFGAGSRLTVL.